A single sample gave rise to the 21 T cell receptor beta chains below, sequenced in a study of T cell responses to AZD1222 COVID-19 vaccine. TCRdb's copy holds only in-frame clones and misses some; the assay was immunoSEQ multiplex PCR. The sample gives roughly 120,000 clones, roughly 90% of which show up once; around 7.5% is in the top ten. Sequenced here: peripheral blood, sampled on day 0 of AZD1222 vaccination. These receptors were taken from an adult in good health.

The gene calls are TRBV28 and TRBJ1-6; the D is unclear. The V gene lost 3 bases and the J gene lost 9 bases, with 9 bases spanning the gap. Per the germline V gene, CDR1 is MDHEN and CDR2 is SYDVKM. This CDR3 spans 13 amino acids. CDR3 residues: CASSLAPSSPLHF. The CDR3 DNA reads as TGTGCCAGCAGTTTGGCTCCTAGTTCACCCCTCCACTTT.

The rearrangement links TRBV9 to TRBJ1-2; D remains ambiguous. Looked up from germline, CDR1 is SGDLS and CDR2 is YYNGEE. This CDR3 has 14 amino acids. The V end lost 0 bases, the J end lost 0 bases, and 6 bases lay between the germline ends. In DNA, the CDR3 is TGTGCCAGCAGCGTAGAAAGCACTAACTATGGCTACACCTTC. This sequence encodes CASSVESTNYGYTF.

The CDR3 reads CSASRDSEAFF. The CDR3 nucleotides read TGCAGTGCTAGCCGGGACAGTGAAGCTTTCTTT. This chain joins TRBV20-1 and TRBJ1-1; 7 bases line up with TRBD1. This CDR3 spans 11 amino acids. Germline CDR1 and CDR2: DFQATT and SNEGSKA (reference sequence). After removal of 3 bases from V and 7 bases from J, the junction contained 2 bases not matched to a gene.

This chain uses TRBV27 with TRBJ1-6, with a possible D match to TRBD1 (6 bases). The CDR3 spans 15 residues. CDR1 MNHEY and CDR2 SMNVEV come from the germline V gene (reference sequence). Trimming left V 6 bases short and J 9 bases short, with 18 bases between. The CDR3, as DNA: TGTGCCAGCAGGATGGACAGCGCCTCTGCTTCACCCCTCCACTTT. It yields the protein CASRMDSASASPLHF.

The DNA of the CDR3 is TGTGCCAGCAGTTTATACGAGGAGCAGTTCTTC. Translating it yields CASSLYEEQFF. The J gene is TRBJ2-1, the V gene TRBV28, with D unresolved. Germline CDR1 and CDR2: MDHEN and SYDVKM. The CDR3 loop spans 11 amino acids. V lost 1 base to trimming and J lost 10 bases, with 5 bases between them.

V and J are TRBV2 and TRBJ1-1; no clear D. The germline V and J ends were trimmed by 6 bases and 7 bases, with 9 bases remaining between them. The length of the CDR3 is 11 residues. Looked up from germline, CDR1 is SNHLY and CDR2 is FYNNEI. CDR3 bases: TGTGCCAGCAGATATACAAGTGAAGCTTTCTTT. Its protein is CASRYTSEAFF.

This chain links TRBV28 with TRBJ1-5, with a tentative D call TRBD1 (5 bases). This CDR3 spans 14 amino acids. Per the germline V gene, CDR1 is MDHEN and CDR2 is SYDVKM. V was cut by 3 bases and J by 3 bases, with 9 bases left in between. The DNA of the CDR3 is TGTGCCAGCAGTTTCACAGGAATCAATCAGCCCCAGCATTTT. It translates to CASSFTGINQPQHF.

The chain joins TRBV6-4 to TRBJ1-1; TRBD1 matches at 7 bases. The CDR3 spans 14 residues. Germline V CDR1 and CDR2: MRHNA, SNTAGT. Unmatched junction bases numbered 4, after V lost 2 bases and J lost 4 bases. CDR3 in amino acids: CASSDQGGLTEAFF. The DNA of the CDR3 is TGTGCCAGCAGTGACCAGGGGGGGCTCACTGAAGCTTTCTTT.

The chain has TRBV27 and TRBJ2-7, with TRBD1 matching 7 bases. The J segment lost 1 base and the V segment lost 5 bases, leaving 8 bases of the junction unmatched. The CDR3 is 15 residues long. Germline CDR1 is MNHEY and CDR2 is SMNVEV (reference sequence). CDR3 sequence (DNA): TGTGCCAGCAGTCCGTGGGACAGAAGTTCCTACGAGCAGTACTTC. It codes for CASSPWDRSSYEQYF.

The J gene is TRBJ2-1, the V gene TRBV6-5; no reliable D call. V lost 4 bases, J lost 6 bases, and 16 bases lay in between. The CDR3 totals 15 residues. The germline gives CDR1 MNHEY, CDR2 SVGAGI. The CDR3 coding sequence is TGTGCCAGCAGTTTACCCTTTAGTAGCAGCAATGAGCAGTTCTTC. It translates to CASSLPFSSSNEQFF.

This sequence joins TRBV2 and TRBJ1-1; D is uncertain. The CDR3 is 11 amino acids. Trimming pared 5 bases from V and 8 bases from J, leaving 9 bases between. Germline assignment: CDR1 SNHLY and CDR2 FYNNEI. The CDR3 region is CASSKREEAFF. Here the CDR3 DNA reads TGTGCCAGCAGTAAGAGAGAAGAAGCTTTCTTT.

The rearrangement links TRBV28 to TRBJ2-7; 9 nucleotides line up with TRBD1. The V gene end was trimmed by 2 bases and the J gene end by 3 bases; junction bases not matched to a gene: 5. Germline loops: CDR1 MDHEN, CDR2 SYDVKM. CDR3 length equals 15 residues. The CDR3 spells CASSLGRDRVYEQYF. The CDR3 DNA follows: TGTGCCAGCAGTTTAGGCCGGGACAGGGTCTACGAGCAGTACTTC.

As concerns this clone: This sample also contains other DNA sequences that code for the same CDR3. The chain employs TRBV3-1 (or the pseudogene TRBV3-2) and TRBJ2-7, with 11 bases identical to TRBD1. Germline CDR1 is LGHDT and CDR2 is YNNKEL (reference sequence). CDR3 length: 15 residues. V lost 3 bases to trimming and J lost 3 bases; unmatched junction nucleotides: 4. CDR3 amino acids: CASSHSGTGGYEQYF. Here the CDR3 DNA reads TGTGCCAGCAGCCATTCCGGGACAGGGGGCTACGAGCAGTACTTC.

The chain uses TRBV28 and TRBJ1-1; D not certain. With 8 bases removed from V and 3 bases from J, the gap between germline ends came to 19 bases. Germline CDR1 MDHEN, CDR2 SYDVKM. The CDR3 spans 15 residues. CDR3 bases: TGTGCCAGCCTCCCCATCGGTTCGCCACACACTGAAGCTTTCTTT. Translated: CASLPIGSPHTEAFF.

The V gene is TRBV5-6, the J gene TRBJ2-7; TRBD1 or TRBD2 may be the D gene (5 bases each). The CDR3 loop spans 14 amino acids. Trimming pared 3 bases from V and 6 bases from J, leaving 16 bases between. Per the germline V gene, CDR1 is SGHDT and CDR2 is YYEEEE. The CDR3 nucleotides read TGTGCCAGCAGCTGGGACCGATATACGGGCGAGCAGTACTTC. Protein sequence: CASSWDRYTGEQYF.

CDR3 protein: CASSPTGGHGELFF. For the CDR3, the DNA is TGCGCCAGCAGCCCGACAGGGGGACACGGGGAGCTGTTTTTT. The chain uses TRBV4-1 and TRBJ2-2; 9 nucleotides agree with TRBD1. Germline assignment: CDR1 MGHRA and CDR2 YSYEKL. The CDR3 extends over 14 amino acids. V trimming: 4 bases; J trimming: 7 bases; junction bases outside the gene matches: 4.

The genes are TRBV19 and TRBJ1-2; D is uncertain. Germline lookup yields CDR1 LNHDA and CDR2 SQIVND (reference sequence). The V gene lost 7 bases and the J gene lost 8 bases, with 17 bases spanning the gap. The CDR3 has 13 amino acids. CDR3 in amino acids: CASNIRFGGGYTF. In nucleotides, the CDR3 is TGTGCCAGTAATATTAGATTCGGTGGAGGCTACACCTTC.

J is TRBJ1-1 and V is TRBV6-4; D call uncertain. Trimming took 4 bases from V and 1 from J, leaving 7 bases between them. CDR1 is MRHNA, CDR2 SNTAGT, per germline. The CDR3 length is 13 residues. CDR3 residues: CASSVEENTEAFF. The CDR3 coding sequence is TGTGCCAGCAGTGTGGAAGAGAACACTGAAGCTTTCTTT.

The chain is built from TRBV7-9 and TRBJ2-3; the match to TRBD1 covers 9 bases. There are 16 residues in the CDR3. The V gene end was trimmed by 0 bases and the J gene end by 6 bases; junction bases not matched to a gene: 7. The germline V gene encodes CDR1 SEHNR and CDR2 FQNEAQ (reference sequence). CDR3 loop: CASSLATGGFADTQYF. CDR3 in DNA: TGTGCCAGCAGCTTAGCGACAGGGGGGTTCGCTGATACGCAGTATTTT.

The V and J genes are TRBV6-5 and TRBJ1-1, with TRBD1 matching 7 bases. This CDR3 is 15 amino acids long. The V gene's germline CDR1 is MNHEY and CDR2 SVGAGI. V dropped 0 bases and J dropped 9; count of bases not matched to a gene: 10. CDR3 sequence: CASSYSLVGTEKAFF. The CDR3 bases are TGTGCCAGCAGTTACTCGTTGGTGGGGACAGAGAAAGCTTTCTTT.

The chain combines TRBV25-1 with TRBJ2-2; D unclear. CDR3 length equals 13 residues. V lost 2 bases, J lost 7 bases, and 8 bases lay in between. In germline, CDR1 is MGHDK, CDR2 SYGVNS. CDR3 loop: CASSELGSGELFF. In DNA, the CDR3 is TGTGCCAGCAGTGAACTCGGCAGCGGGGAGCTGTTTTTT.